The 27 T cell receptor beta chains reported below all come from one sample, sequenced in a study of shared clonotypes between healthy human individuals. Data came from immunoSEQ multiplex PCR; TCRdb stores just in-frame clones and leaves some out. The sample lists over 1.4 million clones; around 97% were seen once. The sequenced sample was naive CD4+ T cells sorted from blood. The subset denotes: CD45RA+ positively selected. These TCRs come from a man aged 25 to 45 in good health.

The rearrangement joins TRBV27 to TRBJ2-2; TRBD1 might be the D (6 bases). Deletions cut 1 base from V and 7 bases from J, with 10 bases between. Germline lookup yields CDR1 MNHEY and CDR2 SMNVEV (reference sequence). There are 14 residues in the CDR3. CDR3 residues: CASSLLQGNGELFF. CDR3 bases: TGTGCCAGCAGTTTATTACAGGGCAACGGGGAGCTGTTTTTT.

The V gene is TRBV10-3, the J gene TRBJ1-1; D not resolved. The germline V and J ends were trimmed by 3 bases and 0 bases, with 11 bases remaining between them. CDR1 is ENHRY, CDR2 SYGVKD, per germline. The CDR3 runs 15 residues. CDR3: CAISEEEGLNTEAFF. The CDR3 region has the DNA TGTGCCATCAGTGAAGAGGAAGGGTTGAACACTGAAGCTTTCTTT.

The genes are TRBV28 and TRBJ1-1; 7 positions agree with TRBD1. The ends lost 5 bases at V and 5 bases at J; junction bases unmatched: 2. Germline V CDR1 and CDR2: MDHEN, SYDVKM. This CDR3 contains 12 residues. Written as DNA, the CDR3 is TGTGCCAGCAGTCCAGGGGGAACTGAAGCTTTCTTT. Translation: CASSPGGTEAFF.

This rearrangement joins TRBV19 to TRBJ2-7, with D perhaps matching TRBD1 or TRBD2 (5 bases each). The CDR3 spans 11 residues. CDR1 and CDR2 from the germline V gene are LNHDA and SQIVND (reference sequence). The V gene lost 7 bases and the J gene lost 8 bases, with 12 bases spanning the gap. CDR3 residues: CASKAGTQQYF. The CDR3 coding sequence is TGTGCCAGTAAGGCAGGGACCCAGCAGTACTTC.

CDR3 sequence reads: CASSIQGDTQYF. The CDR3 coding sequence is TGTGCCAGCAGTATTCAAGGGGATACGCAGTATTTT. The chain uses TRBV25-1 and TRBJ2-3, with D hard to call. The CDR3 has 12 residues. V dropped 5 bases and J dropped 6 bases, with 9 bases sitting between them. From germline, CDR1 is MGHDK and CDR2 SYGVNS.

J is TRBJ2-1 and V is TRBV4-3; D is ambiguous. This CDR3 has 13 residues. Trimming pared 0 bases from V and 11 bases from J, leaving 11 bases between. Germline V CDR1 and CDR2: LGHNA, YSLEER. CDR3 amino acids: CASSQDIPAQQFF. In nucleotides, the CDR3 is TGCGCCAGCAGCCAAGATATCCCGGCACAGCAGTTCTTC.

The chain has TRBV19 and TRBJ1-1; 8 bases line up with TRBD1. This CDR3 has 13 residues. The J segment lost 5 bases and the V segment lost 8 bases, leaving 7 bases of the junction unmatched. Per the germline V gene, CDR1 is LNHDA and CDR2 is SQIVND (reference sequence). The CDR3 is CASGQGATTEAFF. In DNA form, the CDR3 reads TGTGCCAGTGGCCAGGGGGCGACGACTGAAGCTTTCTTT.

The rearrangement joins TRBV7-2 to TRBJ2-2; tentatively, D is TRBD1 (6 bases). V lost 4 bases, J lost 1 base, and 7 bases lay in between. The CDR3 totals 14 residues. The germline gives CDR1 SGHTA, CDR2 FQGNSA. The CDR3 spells CASSWGQNTGELFF. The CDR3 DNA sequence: TGTGCCAGCAGCTGGGGACAGAACACCGGGGAGCTGTTTTTT.

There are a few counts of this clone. The CDR3 reads CASSYEGASYNEQFF. The CDR3 region has the DNA TGTGCCAGCAGTTACGAGGGAGCCTCCTACAATGAGCAGTTCTTC. The J gene is TRBJ2-1, the V gene TRBV6-5, with a weak D call TRBD2 (5 bases). The CDR3 runs 15 residues. Trimming pared 2 bases from V and 0 bases from J, leaving 8 bases between. Germline CDR1 is MNHEY and CDR2 is SVGAGI.

CDR3 DNA sequence: TGCGCCAGCAGCGCAGTGGGCGACGGGTACGAGCAGTACTTC. It is translated as CASSAVGDGYEQYF. V and J are TRBV5-1 and TRBJ2-7; D is unclear. This CDR3 contains 14 residues. The germline CDR1 and CDR2 sequences are SGHRS and YFSETQ. Trimming took 4 bases from V and 4 from J, leaving 15 bases between them.

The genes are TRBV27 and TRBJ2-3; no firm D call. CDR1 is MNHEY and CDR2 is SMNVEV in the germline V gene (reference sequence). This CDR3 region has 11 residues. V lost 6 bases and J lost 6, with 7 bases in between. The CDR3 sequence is CASRTLDTQYF. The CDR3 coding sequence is TGTGCCAGCAGAACTCTGGATACGCAGTATTTT.

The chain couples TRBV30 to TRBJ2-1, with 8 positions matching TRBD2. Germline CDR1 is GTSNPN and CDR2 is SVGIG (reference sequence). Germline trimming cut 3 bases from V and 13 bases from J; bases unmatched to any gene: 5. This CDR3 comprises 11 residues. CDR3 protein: CAWSALAGQFF. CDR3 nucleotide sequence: TGTGCCTGGAGCGCCTTAGCGGGACAGTTCTTC. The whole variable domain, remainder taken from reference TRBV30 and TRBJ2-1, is SQTIHQWPATLVQPVGSPLSLECTVEGTSNPNLYWYRQAAGRGLQLLFYSVGIGQISSEVPQNLSASRPQDRQFILSSKKLLLSDSGFYLCAWSALAGQFFGPGTRLTVL.

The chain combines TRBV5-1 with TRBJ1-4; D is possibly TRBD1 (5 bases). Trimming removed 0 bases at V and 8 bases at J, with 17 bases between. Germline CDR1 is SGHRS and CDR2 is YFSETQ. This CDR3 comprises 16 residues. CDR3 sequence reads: CASSLDRLVRGEKLFF. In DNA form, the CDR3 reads TGCGCCAGCAGCTTGGACAGACTTGTTAGGGGAGAAAAACTGTTTTTT.

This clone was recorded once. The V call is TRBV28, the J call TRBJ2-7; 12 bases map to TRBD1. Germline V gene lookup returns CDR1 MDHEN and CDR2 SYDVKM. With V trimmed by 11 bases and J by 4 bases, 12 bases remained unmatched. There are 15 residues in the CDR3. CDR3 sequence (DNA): TGTGCCGTACATTCCGGGACAGGGGGCTTATACGAGCAGTACTTC. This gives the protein CAVHSGTGGLYEQYF.

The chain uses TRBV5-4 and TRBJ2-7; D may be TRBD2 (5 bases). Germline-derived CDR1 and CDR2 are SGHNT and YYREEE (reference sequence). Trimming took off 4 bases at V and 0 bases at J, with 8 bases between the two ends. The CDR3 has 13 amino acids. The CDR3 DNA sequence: TGTGCCAGCAGCGAAGCGGACTCCTACGAGCAGTACTTC. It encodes CASSEADSYEQYF.

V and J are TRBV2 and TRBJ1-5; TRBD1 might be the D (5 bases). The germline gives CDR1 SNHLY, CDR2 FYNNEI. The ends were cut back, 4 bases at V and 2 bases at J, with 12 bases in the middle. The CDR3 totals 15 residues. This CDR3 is CASSGQFMGNQPQHF. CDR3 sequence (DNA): TGTGCCAGCAGTGGACAGTTTATGGGCAATCAGCCCCAGCATTTT.

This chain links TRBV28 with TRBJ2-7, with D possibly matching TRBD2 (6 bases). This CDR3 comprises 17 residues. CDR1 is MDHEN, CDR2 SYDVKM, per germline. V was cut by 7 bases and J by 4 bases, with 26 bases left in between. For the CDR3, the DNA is TGTGCCAGCAACTGGGAGCACGGGGGACGGGGGAAATACGAGCAGTACTTC. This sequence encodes CASNWEHGGRGKYEQYF.

CDR3 sequence: CSVEGDATSGSYNEQFF. In nucleotides, the CDR3 is TGCAGCGTGGAGGGGGACGCTACTAGCGGGAGCTACAATGAGCAGTTCTTC. V gene TRBV29-1 combines with J gene TRBJ2-1; 11 bases align to TRBD2. The CDR3 covers 17 residues. V lost 6 bases and J lost 3; bases outside the gene matches: 13. CDR1 is SQVTM, CDR2 ANQGSEA, per germline.

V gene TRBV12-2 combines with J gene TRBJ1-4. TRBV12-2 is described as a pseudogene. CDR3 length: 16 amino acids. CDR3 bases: TGTGCAAGTCCTTCGGGGGGCAGGGCTTCTTATGAAAAACTGTTTTTT. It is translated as CASPSGGRASYEKLFF.

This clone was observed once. The CDR3 here is CASSPTYRSREAQYF. The CDR3 DNA follows: TGTGCCAGCAGCCCGACATACCGGTCCCGCGAGGCCCAGTACTTC. The rearrangement links TRBV7-2 to TRBJ2-5, with no clear D. This CDR3 comprises 15 residues. The V and J ends lost 5 bases and 9 bases respectively, with 22 bases between them. Germline V gene data show CDR1 as SGHTA and CDR2 as FQGNSA. The complete variable domain, with remaining parts taken from reference TRBV7-2 and TRBJ2-5, reads GAGVSQSPSNKVTEKGKDVELRCDPISGHTALYWYRQSLGQGLEFLIYFQGNSAPDKSGLPSDRFSAERTGGSVSTLTIQRTQQEDSAVYLCASSPTYRSREAQYFGPGTRLLVL.

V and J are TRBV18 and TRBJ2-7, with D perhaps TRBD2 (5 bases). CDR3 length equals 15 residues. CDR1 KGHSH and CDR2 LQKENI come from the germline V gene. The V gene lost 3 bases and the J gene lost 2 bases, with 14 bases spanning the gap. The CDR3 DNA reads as TGTGCCAGCTCACCTTTGGCTAGCAGAGCCTACGAGCAGTACTTC. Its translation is CASSPLASRAYEQYF.

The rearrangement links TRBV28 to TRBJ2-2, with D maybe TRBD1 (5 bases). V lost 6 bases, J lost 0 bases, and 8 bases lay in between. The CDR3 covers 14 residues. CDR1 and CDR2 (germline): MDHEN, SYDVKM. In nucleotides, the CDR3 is TGTGCCAGCAGGTGGGGCGCGAACACCGGGGAGCTGTTTTTT. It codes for CASRWGANTGELFF.

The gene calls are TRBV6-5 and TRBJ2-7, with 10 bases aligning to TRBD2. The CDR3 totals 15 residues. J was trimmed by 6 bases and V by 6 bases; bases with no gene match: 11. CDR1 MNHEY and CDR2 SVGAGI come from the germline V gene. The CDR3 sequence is CASSNLAGAASEQYF. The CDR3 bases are TGTGCCAGCAGCAATCTAGCGGGAGCAGCCTCCGAGCAGTACTTC.

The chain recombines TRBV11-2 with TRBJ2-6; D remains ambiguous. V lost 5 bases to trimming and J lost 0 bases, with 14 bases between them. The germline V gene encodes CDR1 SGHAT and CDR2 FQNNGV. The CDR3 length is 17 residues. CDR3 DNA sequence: TGTGCCAGCAGCCCCGTGTGGCAACTCTCTGGGGCCAACGTCCTGACTTTC. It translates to CASSPVWQLSGANVLTF.

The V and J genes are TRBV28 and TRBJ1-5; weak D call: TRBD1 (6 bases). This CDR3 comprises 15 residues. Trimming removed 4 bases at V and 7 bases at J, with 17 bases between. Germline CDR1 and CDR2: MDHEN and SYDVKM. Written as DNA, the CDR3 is TGTGCCAGCAGTTCTCCCACAGGGACGGAGCAGCCCCAGCATTTT. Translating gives CASSSPTGTEQPQHF.

The CDR3: CASSLGDRGNEQFF. Here the CDR3 DNA reads TGTGCCAGCAGTCTAGGGGACAGGGGAAATGAGCAGTTCTTC. The V and J genes are TRBV27 and TRBJ2-1; 10 bases align to TRBD1. Trimming at V came to 5 bases and at J to 7 bases, leaving 5 bases not matched to a gene. This CDR3 is built from 14 residues. Germline assignment: CDR1 MNHEY and CDR2 SMNVEV (reference sequence).

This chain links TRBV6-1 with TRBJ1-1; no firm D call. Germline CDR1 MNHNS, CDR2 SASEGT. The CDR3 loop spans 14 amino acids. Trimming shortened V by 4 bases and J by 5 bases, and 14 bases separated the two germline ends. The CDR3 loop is CASSGTGWGTEAFF. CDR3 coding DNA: TGTGCCAGCAGTGGGACCGGGTGGGGTACTGAAGCTTTCTTT.